A selection of T cell receptor beta chains follows, all from one sample in a study of OX40 agonist ivuxolimab in advanced cancers. Generated by immunoSEQ multiplex PCR, the TCRdb table keeps only in-frame clones and is missing some. The data hold roughly 65,000 clones, with around 90% observed a single time. The source was CD4+ or CD8+ T cells sorted from blood, collected in a trial of the OX40 agonist ivuxolimab. These receptors all stem from an adult with an advanced solid tumor such as melanoma, head and neck, liver or kidney cancer. Each CDR3 is given with its conserved first and last residue. Each record gives: V gene, J gene, CDR3 protein.

V: TRBV6-6; J: TRBJ2-7; CDR3: CASSYLGVLNEQYF
V: TRBV4-3; J: TRBJ2-2; CDR3: CASSAGTGADTGELFF
V: TRBV28; J: TRBJ2-1; CDR3: CASTPGTSGNEQFF
V: TRBV6-1; J: TRBJ2-1; CDR3: CASSRLAGEQFF
V: TRBV5-1; J: TRBJ2-1; CDR3: CASSSLAGGRFSYNEQFF
V: TRBV7-9; J: TRBJ2-1; CDR3: CASSLPGGPEGEQFF
V: TRBV7-2; J: TRBJ2-5; CDR3: CASSLNPGKGETQYF
V: TRBV9; J: TRBJ2-1; CDR3: CASSSQGAGSSYNEQFF
V: TRBV5-5; J: TRBJ2-6; CDR3: CASSFLGVSTGANVLTF
V: TRBV6-4; J: TRBJ1-6; CDR3: CASTPGRKYNSPLHF
V: TRBV2; J: TRBJ2-2; CDR3: CASGSLGAITGELFF
V: TRBV28; J: TRBJ2-3; CDR3: CASSLGAPRGTQYF
V: TRBV29-1; J: TRBJ2-1; CDR3: CSVRDIEQFF
V: TRBV4-1; J: TRBJ2-5; CDR3: CASSQWASGGQETQYF
V: TRBV7-6; J: TRBJ2-1; CDR3: CASSPGLDPNEQFF
V: TRBV18; J: TRBJ2-7; CDR3: CASSPSSGGPYEQYF
V: TRBV5-1; J: TRBJ1-2; CDR3: CASSLGTATYGYTF
V: TRBV7-9; J: TRBJ1-4; CDR3: CASSTNRGGNEKLFF
V: TRBV9; J: TRBJ2-5; CDR3: CASSPRGGWVETQYF
V: TRBV6-5; J: TRBJ1-5; CDR3: CASSPPGGSGQPQHF
V: TRBV7-2; J: TRBJ1-3; CDR3: CASSLNRVAAGNTIYF
V: TRBV18; J: TRBJ1-2; CDR3: CASSPSPPLTGSNYGYTF
V: TRBV10-2; J: TRBJ1-5; CDR3: CASSDPGRGNQPQHF
V: TRBV19; J: TRBJ2-1; CDR3: CASSQTNEQFF
V: TRBV6-1; J: TRBJ2-7; CDR3: CASSARTGPYEQYF
V: TRBV7-9; J: TRBJ2-7; CDR3: CASSKGTGTYEQYF
V: TRBV7-9; J: TRBJ2-7; CDR3: CASSTTSGSVSEQYF
V: TRBV10-3; J: TRBJ2-7; CDR3: CAIRTSGRARYEQYF
V: TRBV5-1; J: TRBJ2-3; CDR3: CASSLTGTGTDTQYF
V: TRBV6-1; J: TRBJ2-3; CDR3: CASSEFPGGLGDTQYF
V: TRBV5-1; J: TRBJ1-5; CDR3: CASSPGTGTSNQPQHF
V: TRBV19; J: TRBJ1-1; CDR3: CASSTAGGVRTEAFF
V: TRBV19; J: TRBJ2-2; CDR3: CASSMNTGELFF
V: TRBV7-7; J: TRBJ2-1; CDR3: CATGTSDLYNEQFF
V: TRBV11-2; J: TRBJ1-2; CDR3: CASSLTLTGGYGYTF
V: TRBV6-9; J: TRBJ2-7; CDR3: CASSSAPKWDEQYF
V: TRBV29-1; J: TRBJ1-2; CDR3: CSVEGTDYGYTF
V: TRBV9; J: TRBJ1-2; CDR3: CASSDQTGPAGGYTF
V: TRBV5-5; J: TRBJ2-7; CDR3: CASSLTTYEQYF
V: TRBV2; J: TRBJ1-5; CDR3: CASRNRGAGNQPQHF
V: TRBV6-5; J: TRBJ1-2; CDR3: CATRMGGGYTF
V: TRBV16; J: TRBJ2-1; CDR3: CASSQSIRAGLYNEQFF
V: TRBV27; J: TRBJ1-5; CDR3: CASSHGTGGNQPQHF
V: TRBV4-3; J: TRBJ2-7; CDR3: CASSQDFRGNAYEQYF
V: TRBV9; J: TRBJ2-1; CDR3: CASSRLAASNEQFF
V: TRBV6-1; J: TRBJ2-2; CDR3: CASKWGAGTGELFF
V: TRBV18; J: TRBJ2-7; CDR3: CASSLDRDYEQYF
V: TRBV7-2; J: TRBJ1-2; CDR3: CASSLASPGRGYTF
V: TRBV19; J: TRBJ2-3; CDR3: CASSAASGVITDTQYF
V: TRBV11-2; J: TRBJ1-4; CDR3: CASSLRGTNEKLFF
V: TRBV2; J: TRBJ1-1; CDR3: CASSGDGGDTEAFF
V: TRBV7-2; J: TRBJ2-1; CDR3: CASSFTSGGASEQFF
V: TRBV7-9; J: TRBJ1-5; CDR3: CASSLEVQGADQPQHF
V: TRBV4-1; J: TRBJ1-5; CDR3: CASSQERLGGNQPQHF
V: TRBV18; J: TRBJ2-7; CDR3: CASSVGTTYEQYF